This section outlines one T cell receptor beta chain sequence together with its context. Its antigen remains unknown. This record comes from a study of cytomegalovirus exposure and HLA in healthy donors. V was clipped by 5 bases and J by 3 bases; unmatched bases: 9. This CDR3 is 15 amino acids long. The germline V gene has CDR1 MNHEY and CDR2 SMNVEV (reference sequence). Notes on the study in general: Association of a missense DCLRE1C variant with TCR beta V- and J-gene trimming was reported in a later analysis. The authors considered a cluster of highly shared sequence variants likely to be a sequencing artifact.

The PCR employed 60 Vbeta primers together with 13 Jbeta primers. Clones were read by immunoSEQ multiplex PCR, and TCRdb kept only the in-frame ones, dropping some. This sample yields under 65,000 clones, of which 82% are seen a single time; approximately 3% belongs to the top ten. Each of the donors was a healthy bone marrow donor. The V call is TRBV27, the J call TRBJ1-1; 7 nucleotides align to TRBD1. Sequencing used PBMCs. This clonotype originated in a woman younger than 35 in good health and CMV-seronegative. The CDR3 protein is CASSPRQGPDTEAFF. The CDR3 region has the DNA TGTGCCAGCAGTCCGAGACAGGGCCCCGACACTGAAGCTTTCTTT.